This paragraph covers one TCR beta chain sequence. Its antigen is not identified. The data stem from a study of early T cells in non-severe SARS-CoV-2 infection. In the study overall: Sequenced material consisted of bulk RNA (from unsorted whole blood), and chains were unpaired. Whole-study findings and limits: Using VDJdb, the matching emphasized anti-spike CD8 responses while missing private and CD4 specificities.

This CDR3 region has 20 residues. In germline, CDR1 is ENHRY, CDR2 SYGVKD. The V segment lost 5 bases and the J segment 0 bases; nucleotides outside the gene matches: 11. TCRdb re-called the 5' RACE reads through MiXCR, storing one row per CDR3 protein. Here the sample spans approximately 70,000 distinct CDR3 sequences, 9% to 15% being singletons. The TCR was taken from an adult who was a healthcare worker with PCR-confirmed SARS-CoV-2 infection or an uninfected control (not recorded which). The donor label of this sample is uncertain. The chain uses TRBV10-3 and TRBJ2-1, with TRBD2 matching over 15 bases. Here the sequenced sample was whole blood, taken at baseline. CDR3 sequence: CAISTPGLAGGPSSYNEQFF. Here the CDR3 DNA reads TGTGCCATCAGTACCCCCGGACTAGCGGGAGGGCCGAGCTCCTACAATGAGCAGTTCTTC.